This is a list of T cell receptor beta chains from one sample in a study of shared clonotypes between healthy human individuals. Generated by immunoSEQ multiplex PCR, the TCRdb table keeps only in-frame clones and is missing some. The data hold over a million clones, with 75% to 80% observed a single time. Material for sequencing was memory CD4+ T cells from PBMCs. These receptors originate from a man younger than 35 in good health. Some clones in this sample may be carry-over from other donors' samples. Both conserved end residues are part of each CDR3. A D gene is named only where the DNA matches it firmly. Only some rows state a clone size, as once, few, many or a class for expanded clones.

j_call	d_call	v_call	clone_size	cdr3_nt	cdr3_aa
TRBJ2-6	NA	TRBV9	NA	TGTGCCAGCAGCGGAGGGGTATCTGGGGCCAACGTCCTGACTTTC	CASSGGVSGANVLTF
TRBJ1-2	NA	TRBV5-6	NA	TGTGCCAGCAGCCGAAGGCGGGCTAGCTCCTATGGCTACACCTTC	CASSRRRASSYGYTF
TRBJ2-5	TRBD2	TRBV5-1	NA	TGCGCCAGCAGCTTGGGGACTAGCGGGGAAGAGACCCAGTACTTC	CASSLGTSGEETQYF
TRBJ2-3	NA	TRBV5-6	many	TGTGCCAGCAGCCGGACATGGACTGTAAACACAGATACGCAGTATTTT	CASSRTWTVNTDTQYF
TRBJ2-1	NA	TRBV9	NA	TGTGCCAGCAGTGCCTCCGGGACAACTTACAATGAGCAGTTCTTC	CASSASGTTYNEQFF
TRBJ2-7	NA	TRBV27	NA	TGTGCCAGCAGTTTATTGGGCAGGGGCCCATCCTACGAGCAGTACTTC	CASSLLGRGPSYEQYF
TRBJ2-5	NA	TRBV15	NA	TGTGCCACCAGCAGAGCCGGGCCCCTACAAGAGACCCAGTACTTC	CATSRAGPLQETQYF
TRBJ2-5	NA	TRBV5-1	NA	TGCGCCAGCAGCTTGGGTCTAGCGAAAGAGACCCAGTACTTC	CASSLGLAKETQYF
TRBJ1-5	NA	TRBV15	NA	TGTGCCACCAGCTCCCTCAATCAGCCCCAGCATTTT	CATSSLNQPQHF
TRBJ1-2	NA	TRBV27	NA	TGTGCCAGCACCGCCAAAGGGGGGTTAAATGGCTACACCTTC	CASTAKGGLNGYTF
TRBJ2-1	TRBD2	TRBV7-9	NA	TGTGCCAGCAGCTTCCCGGGGGGGAGCTCCTACAATGAGCAGTTCTTC	CASSFPGGSSYNEQFF